The 4 T cell receptor beta chains below all came from one sample that was sequenced in a study of regulatory T cells in long-lasting Graves disease. Construction of the TCR beta libraries employed iRepertoire HTBI primers in conjunction with Arm-PCR of CDR3 regions. Each CDR3 protein is one row after TCRdb ran MiXCR on the multiplex PCR reads. Found here are 350,000 to 450,000 distinct CDR3 sequences, around 21% of them singletons; the top ten hold less than 25%. Time point of the sample: persistent/refractory GD, antithyroid drugs over 5 years with positive TRAb. Extracted PBMC RNA gave rise to the TCR library. The sample here was peripheral blood mononuclear cells (PBMCs), taken when the disease was refractory, from a patient treated with antithyroid drugs. The receptors were gathered from a female donor with Graves disease.

The rearrangement joins TRBV7-9 to TRBJ2-3; D possibly uses TRBD1 or TRBD2 (5 bases each). Germline V CDR1 and CDR2: SEHNR, FQNEAQ (reference sequence). Trimming took 5 bases from V and 6 from J, leaving 15 bases between them. The CDR3 runs 14 residues. The CDR3 reads CASSPQGAWDTQYF. In DNA form, the CDR3 reads TGTGCCAGCAGCCCGCAGGGAGCCTGGGATACGCAGTATTTT.

This clonotype was detected many times. The CDR3 DNA sequence: TGTGCCAGCAGCTCCTCCGGACTATACCCGTACCAAGAGACCCAGTACTTC. Its translation is CASSSSGLYPYQETQYF. This chain uses TRBV7-3 with TRBJ2-5; D is perhaps TRBD2 (6 bases). Germline lookup yields CDR1 SGHTA and CDR2 FQGTGA. Deletions cut 4 bases from V and 0 bases from J, with 18 bases between. This CDR3 has 17 amino acids.

The chain has TRBV9 and TRBJ1-6, with D uncertain. The CDR3 extends over 13 amino acids. V was trimmed by 0 bases and J by 7 bases, leaving 5 bases between them. Germline values: CDR1 SGDLS, CDR2 YYNGEE. The CDR3 DNA reads as TGTGCCAGCAGCGTAGTGGGGAATTCACCCCTCCACTTT. The encoded protein is CASSVVGNSPLHF.

This chain joins TRBV28 and TRBJ2-3; 7 nucleotides match TRBD1. Germline values: CDR1 MDHEN, CDR2 SYDVKM. The CDR3 has 14 amino acids. J gave up 0 bases and V 6 bases, and 3 bases lay outside the gene matches. In nucleotides, the CDR3 is TGTGCCAGCAGAACGGGACAGAGCACAGATACGCAGTATTTT. It yields the protein CASRTGQSTDTQYF.